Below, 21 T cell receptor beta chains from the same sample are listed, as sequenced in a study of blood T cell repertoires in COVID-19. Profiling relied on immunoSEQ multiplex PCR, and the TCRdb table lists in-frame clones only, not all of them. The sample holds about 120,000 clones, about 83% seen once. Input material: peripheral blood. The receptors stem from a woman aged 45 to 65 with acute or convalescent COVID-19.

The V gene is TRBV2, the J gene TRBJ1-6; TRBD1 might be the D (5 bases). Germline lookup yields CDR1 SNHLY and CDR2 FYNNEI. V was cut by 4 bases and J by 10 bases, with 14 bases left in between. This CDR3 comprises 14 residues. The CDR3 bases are TGTGCCAGCAGTGTTGGGCAGGGAGGGTCACCCCTCCACTTT. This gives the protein CASSVGQGGSPLHF.

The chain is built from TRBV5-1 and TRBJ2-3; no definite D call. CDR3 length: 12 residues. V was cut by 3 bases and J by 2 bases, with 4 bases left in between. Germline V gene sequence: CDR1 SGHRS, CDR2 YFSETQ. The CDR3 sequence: CASSSSTDTQYF. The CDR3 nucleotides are TGCGCCAGCAGCTCCTCCACAGATACGCAGTATTTT. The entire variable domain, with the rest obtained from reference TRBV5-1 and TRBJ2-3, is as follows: KAGVTQTPRYLIKTRGQQVTLSCSPISGHRSVSWYQQTPGQGLQFLFEYFSETQRNKGNFPGRFSGRQFSNSRSEMNVSTLELGDSALYLCASSSSTDTQYFGPGTRLTVL.

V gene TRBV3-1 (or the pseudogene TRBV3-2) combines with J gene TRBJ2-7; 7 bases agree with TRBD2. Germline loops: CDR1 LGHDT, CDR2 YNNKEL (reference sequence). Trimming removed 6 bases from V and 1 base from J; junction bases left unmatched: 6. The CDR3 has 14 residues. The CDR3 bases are TGTGCCAGCAGTCTTCTAGCGGATTCCTACGAGCAGTACTTC. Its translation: CASSLLADSYEQYF.

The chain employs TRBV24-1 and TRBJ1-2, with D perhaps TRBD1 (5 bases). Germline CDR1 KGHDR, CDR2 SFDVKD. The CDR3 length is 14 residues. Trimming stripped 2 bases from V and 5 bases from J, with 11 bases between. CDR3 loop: CATSDSREVYGYTF. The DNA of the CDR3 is TGTGCCACCAGTGATTCCAGGGAAGTGTATGGCTACACCTTC.

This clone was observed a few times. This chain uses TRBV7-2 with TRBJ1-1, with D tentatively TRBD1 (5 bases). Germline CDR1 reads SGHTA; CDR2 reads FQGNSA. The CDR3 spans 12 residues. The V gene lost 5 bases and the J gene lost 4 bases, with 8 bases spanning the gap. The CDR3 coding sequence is TGTGCCAGCAGCACCAGGGCCACTGAAGCTTTCTTT. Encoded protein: CASSTRATEAFF. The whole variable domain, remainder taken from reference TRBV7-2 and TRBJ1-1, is GAGVSQSPSNKVTEKGKDVELRCDPISGHTALYWYRQSLGQGLEFLIYFQGNSAPDKSGLPSDRFSAERTGGSVSTLTIQRTQQEDSAVYLCASSTRATEAFFGQGTRLTVV.

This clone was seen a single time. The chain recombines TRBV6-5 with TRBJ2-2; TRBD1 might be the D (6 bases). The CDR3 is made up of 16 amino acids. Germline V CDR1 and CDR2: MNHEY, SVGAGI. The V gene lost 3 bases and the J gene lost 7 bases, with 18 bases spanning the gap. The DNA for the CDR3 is TGTGCCAGCAGTTATTGGGCGACAGGAGGTCTCGGGGAGCTGTTTTTT. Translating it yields CASSYWATGGLGELFF.

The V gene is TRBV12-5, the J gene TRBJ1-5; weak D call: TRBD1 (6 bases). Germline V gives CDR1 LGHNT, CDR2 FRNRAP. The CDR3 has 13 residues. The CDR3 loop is CVSSGGSNQPQHF. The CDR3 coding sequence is TGTGTTTCGTCGGGGGGCAGCAATCAGCCCCAGCATTTT.

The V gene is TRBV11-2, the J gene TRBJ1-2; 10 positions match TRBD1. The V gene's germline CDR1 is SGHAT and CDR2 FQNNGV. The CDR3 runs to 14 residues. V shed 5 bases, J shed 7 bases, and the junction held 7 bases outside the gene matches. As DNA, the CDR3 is TGTGCCAGCAGCAGCAACCGGGACAGGGGTGGCTACACCTTC. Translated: CASSSNRDRGGYTF. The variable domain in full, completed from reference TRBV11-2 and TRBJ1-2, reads EAGVAQSPRYKIIEKRQSVAFWCNPISGHATLYWYQQILGQGPKLLIQFQNNGVVDDSQLPKDRFSAERLKGVDSTLKIQPAKLEDSAVYLCASSSNRDRGGYTFGSGTRLTVV.

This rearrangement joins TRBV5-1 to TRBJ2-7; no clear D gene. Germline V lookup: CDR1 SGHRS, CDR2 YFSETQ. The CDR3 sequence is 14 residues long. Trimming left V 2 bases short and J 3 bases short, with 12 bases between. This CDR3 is CASSFSFGDYEQYF. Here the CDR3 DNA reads TGCGCCAGCAGCTTCAGTTTCGGAGACTACGAGCAGTACTTC.

The CDR3 spells CASSPAGGLSRAGTGELFF. CDR3 DNA sequence: TGCGCCAGCAGCCCGGCGGGGGGCCTATCCAGGGCGGGCACCGGGGAGCTGTTTTTT. The chain has TRBV5-1 and TRBJ2-2; 8 bases are shared with TRBD2. Trimming took 4 bases from V and 4 from J; bases not matched to a gene: 18. Germline CDR1 and CDR2: SGHRS and YFSETQ. The CDR3 length is 19 residues.

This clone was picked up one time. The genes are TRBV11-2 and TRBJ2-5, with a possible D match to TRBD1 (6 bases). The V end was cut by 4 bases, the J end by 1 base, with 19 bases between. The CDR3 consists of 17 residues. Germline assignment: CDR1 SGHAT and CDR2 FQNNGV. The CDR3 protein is CASSSPGAVPSQETQYF. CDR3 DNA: TGTGCCAGCAGCTCCCCAGGGGCGGTCCCCTCCCAAGAGACCCAGTACTTC.

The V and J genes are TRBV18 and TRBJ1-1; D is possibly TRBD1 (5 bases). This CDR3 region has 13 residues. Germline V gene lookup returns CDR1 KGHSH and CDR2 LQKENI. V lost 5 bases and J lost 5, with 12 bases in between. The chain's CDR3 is CASSVQRGTEAFF. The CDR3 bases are TGTGCCAGCTCAGTACAAAGGGGAACTGAAGCTTTCTTT.

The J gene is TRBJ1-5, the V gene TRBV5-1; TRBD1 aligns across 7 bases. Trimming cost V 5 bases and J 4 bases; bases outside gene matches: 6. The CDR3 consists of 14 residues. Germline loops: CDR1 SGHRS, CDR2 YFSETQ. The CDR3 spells CASRPGQENQPQHF. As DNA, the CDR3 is TGCGCCAGCAGGCCTGGACAGGAGAATCAGCCCCAGCATTTT.

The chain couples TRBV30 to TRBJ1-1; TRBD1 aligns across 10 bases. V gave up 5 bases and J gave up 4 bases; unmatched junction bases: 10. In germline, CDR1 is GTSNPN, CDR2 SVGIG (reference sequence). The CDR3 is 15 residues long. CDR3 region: CAWAKNRDRGTEAFF. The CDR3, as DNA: TGTGCCTGGGCCAAAAACCGGGACAGGGGCACTGAAGCTTTCTTT.

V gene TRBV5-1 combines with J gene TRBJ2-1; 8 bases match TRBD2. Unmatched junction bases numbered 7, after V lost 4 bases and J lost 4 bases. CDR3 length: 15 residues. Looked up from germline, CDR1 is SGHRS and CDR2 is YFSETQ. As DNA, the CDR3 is TGCGCCAGCAGCCCCCCCGGACTAGCTTACAATGAGCAGTTCTTC. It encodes CASSPPGLAYNEQFF.

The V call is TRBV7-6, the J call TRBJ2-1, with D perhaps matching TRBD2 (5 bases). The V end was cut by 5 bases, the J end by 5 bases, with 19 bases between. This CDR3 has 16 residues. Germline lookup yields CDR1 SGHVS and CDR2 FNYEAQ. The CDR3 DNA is TGTGCCAGCAGCGCCCTTCGCGCGGGCCCGAACAATGAGCAGTTCTTC. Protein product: CASSALRAGPNNEQFF.

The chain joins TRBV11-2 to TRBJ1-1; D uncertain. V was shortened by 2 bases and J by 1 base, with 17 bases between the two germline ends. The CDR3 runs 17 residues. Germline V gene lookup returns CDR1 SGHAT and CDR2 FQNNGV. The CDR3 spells CASSLLASLPGNTEAFF. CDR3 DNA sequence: TGTGCCAGCAGCTTACTGGCCAGTCTCCCAGGGAACACTGAAGCTTTCTTT.

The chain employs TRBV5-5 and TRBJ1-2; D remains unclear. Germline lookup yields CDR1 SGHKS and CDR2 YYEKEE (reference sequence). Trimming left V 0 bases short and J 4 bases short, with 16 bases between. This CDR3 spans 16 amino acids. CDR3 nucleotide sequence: TGTGCCAGCAGCTTGGTGACGGGTGGGGAGGTCTATGGCTACACCTTC. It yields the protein CASSLVTGGEVYGYTF.

The CDR3 DNA reads as TGTGCCAGCAGTTACTCCAGGGGGAACACCGGGGAGCTGTTTTTT. Translation gives CASSYSRGNTGELFF. The chain combines TRBV6-2 or TRBV6-3 with TRBJ2-2; the D gene is possibly TRBD1 (6 bases). The CDR3 totals 15 residues. CDR1 and CDR2 (germline): MNHEY, SVGEGT. V shed 0 bases and J shed 1 base, with 6 bases lying between them.

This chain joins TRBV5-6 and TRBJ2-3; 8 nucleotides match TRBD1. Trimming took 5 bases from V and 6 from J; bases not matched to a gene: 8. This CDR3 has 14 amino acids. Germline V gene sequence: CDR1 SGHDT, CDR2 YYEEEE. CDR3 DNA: TGTGCCAGCAGTCCAAGGACAGGGCCGGATACGCAGTATTTT. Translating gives CASSPRTGPDTQYF.

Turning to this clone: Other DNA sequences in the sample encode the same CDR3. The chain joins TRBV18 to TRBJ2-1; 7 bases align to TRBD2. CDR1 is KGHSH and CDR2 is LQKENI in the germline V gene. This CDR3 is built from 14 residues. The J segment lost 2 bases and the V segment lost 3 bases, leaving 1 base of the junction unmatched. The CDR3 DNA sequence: TGTGCCAGCTCACCTCTAGCGGCCTACAATGAGCAGTTCTTC. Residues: CASSPLAAYNEQFF.